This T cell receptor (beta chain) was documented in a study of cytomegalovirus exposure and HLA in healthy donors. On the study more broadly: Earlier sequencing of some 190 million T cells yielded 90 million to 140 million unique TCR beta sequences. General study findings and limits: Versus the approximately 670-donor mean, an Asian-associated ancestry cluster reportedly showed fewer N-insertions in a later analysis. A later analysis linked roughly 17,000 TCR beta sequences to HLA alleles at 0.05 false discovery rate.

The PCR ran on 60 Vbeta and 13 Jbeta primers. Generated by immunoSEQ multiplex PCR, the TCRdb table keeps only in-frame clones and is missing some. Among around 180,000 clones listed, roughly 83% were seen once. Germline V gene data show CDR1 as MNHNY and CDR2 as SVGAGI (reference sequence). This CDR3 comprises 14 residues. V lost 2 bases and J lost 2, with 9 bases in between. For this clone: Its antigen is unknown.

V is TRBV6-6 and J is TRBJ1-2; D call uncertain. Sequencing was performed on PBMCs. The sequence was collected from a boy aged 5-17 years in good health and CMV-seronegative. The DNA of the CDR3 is TGTGCCAGCAGTTACGTTGGGAGGAACTATGGCTACACCTTC. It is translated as CASSYVGRNYGYTF.